This T cell receptor beta chain is from a study of OX40 agonist ivuxolimab in advanced cancers. The CDR3 extends over 15 amino acids. V was shortened by 1 base and J by 0 bases, with 9 bases between the two germline ends. Germline values: CDR1 GTSNPN, CDR2 SVGIG (reference sequence). The protocol was immunoSEQ multiplex PCR, while the TCRdb copy is restricted to in-frame clones and leaves out a portion. Here the sample spans about 110,000 clones, approximately 90% being singletons. Specimen: CD4+ or CD8+ T cells sorted from blood, collected in a trial of the OX40 agonist ivuxolimab. The TCR originated in an adult with an advanced solid tumor such as melanoma, head and neck, liver or kidney cancer. The V gene is TRBV30, the J gene TRBJ2-2, with D perhaps TRBD1 or TRBD2 (5 bases each). DNA of the CDR3: TGTGCCTGGAGTGCTTTGGGGGCGAACACCGGGGAGCTGTTTTTT. Translated, it gives CAWSALGANTGELFF.